Detailed here is one TCR beta chain. Its antigen is as yet unknown. Sequencing was performed with immunoSEQ multiplex PCR; in TCRdb, only in-frame clones are kept and a portion is missing. This table holds fewer than 65,000 clones, 91% found once. This sample is drawn from a study of OX40 agonist ivuxolimab in advanced cancers. The germline V gene encodes CDR1 MNHEY and CDR2 SMNVEV (reference sequence). The CDR3 spans 14 residues. With 5 bases removed from V and 8 bases from J, the gap between germline ends came to 15 bases. Broader study findings: At 0.1 to 3.0 mg/kg, clonal expansion of CD4+ and CD8+ blood T cells had occurred by week 6. CD8+ T cells averaged more expanded clones than CD4+.

This sequence originates from an adult with an advanced solid tumor such as melanoma, head and neck, liver or kidney cancer. This rearrangement joins TRBV27 to TRBJ1-4; tentatively, D is TRBD1 (6 bases). Sequences were derived from CD4+ or CD8+ T cells sorted from blood, sampled in a trial of the OX40 agonist ivuxolimab. The DNA of the CDR3 is TGTGCCAGCAGTCAAGGGGGGGTCGGGGAAAAACTGTTTTTT. Translation: CASSQGGVGEKLFF.